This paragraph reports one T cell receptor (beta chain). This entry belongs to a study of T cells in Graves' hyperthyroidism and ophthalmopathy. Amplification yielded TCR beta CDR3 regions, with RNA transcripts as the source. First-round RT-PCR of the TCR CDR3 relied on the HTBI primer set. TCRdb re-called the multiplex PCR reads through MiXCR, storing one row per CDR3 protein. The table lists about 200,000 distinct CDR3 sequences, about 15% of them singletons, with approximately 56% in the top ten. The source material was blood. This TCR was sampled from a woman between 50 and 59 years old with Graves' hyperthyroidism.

CDR3 sequence reads: CASSSDRGPDEQYF. The CDR3 DNA reads as TGCGCCAGCAGCAGTGACAGGGGGCCGGACGAGCAGTACTTC. The J gene is TRBJ2-7, the V gene TRBV4-1; 10 bases agree with TRBD1. Germline V CDR1 and CDR2: MGHRA, YSYEKL. The CDR3 is made up of 14 amino acids. V gave up 5 bases and J gave up 5 bases; unmatched junction bases: 6.